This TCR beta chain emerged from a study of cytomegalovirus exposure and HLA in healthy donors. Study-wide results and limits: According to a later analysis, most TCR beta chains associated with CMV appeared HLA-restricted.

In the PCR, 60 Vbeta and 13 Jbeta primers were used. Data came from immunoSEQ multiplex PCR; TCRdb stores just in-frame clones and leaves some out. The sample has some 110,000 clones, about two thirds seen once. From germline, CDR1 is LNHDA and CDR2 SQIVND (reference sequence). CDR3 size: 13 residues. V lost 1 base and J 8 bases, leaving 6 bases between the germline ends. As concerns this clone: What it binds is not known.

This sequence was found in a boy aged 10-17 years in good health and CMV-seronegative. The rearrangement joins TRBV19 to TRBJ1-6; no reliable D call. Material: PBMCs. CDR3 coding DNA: TGTGCCAGTAGTATAGGCCGAGATTCACCCCTCCACTTT. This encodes CASSIGRDSPLHF.